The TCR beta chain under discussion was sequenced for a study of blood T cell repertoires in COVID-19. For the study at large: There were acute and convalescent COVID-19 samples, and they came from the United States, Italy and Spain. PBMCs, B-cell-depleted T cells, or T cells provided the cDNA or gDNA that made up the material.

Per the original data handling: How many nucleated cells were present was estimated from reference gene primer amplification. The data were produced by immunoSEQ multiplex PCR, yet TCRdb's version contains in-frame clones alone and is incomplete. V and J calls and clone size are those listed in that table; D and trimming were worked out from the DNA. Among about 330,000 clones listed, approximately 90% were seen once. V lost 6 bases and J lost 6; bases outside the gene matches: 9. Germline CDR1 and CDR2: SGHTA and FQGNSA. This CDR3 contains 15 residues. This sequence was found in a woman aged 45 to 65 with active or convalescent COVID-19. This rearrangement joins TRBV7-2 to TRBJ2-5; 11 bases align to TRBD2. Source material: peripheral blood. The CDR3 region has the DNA TGTGCCAGCAGTCTTAATAGCGGGGGGGCTAAGACCCAGTACTTC. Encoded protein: CASSLNSGGAKTQYF.